The clone carrying this T cell receptor beta chain was counted only a few times. No antigen is known for it. The data are from a study of regulatory T cells in long-lasting Graves disease. Overall study results and limits: A limited number of samples was an acknowledged limitation. TRBV28, TRBJ1-2 and TRBJ2-5 were segments that persistent disease favored. TCR diversity in persistent Graves' patients was below that of newly diagnosed ones.

Time point of the sample: persistent/refractory GD, antithyroid drugs over 5 years with positive TRAb. Scientists built the TCR library using RNA that was extracted from PBMCs. Graves' disease was diagnosed by American Thyroid Association guidelines. Arm-PCR of CDR3 regions with iRepertoire HTBI primers generated TCR beta libraries. TCRdb fed the multiplex PCR reads into MiXCR, producing one record per CDR3 protein. The sample contains about 660,000 distinct CDR3 sequences, about 30% of which appear only once. Germline CDR1 is SQVTM and CDR2 is ANQGSEA. Trimming cost V 6 bases and J 2 bases, with 10 bases left between them. CDR3 size: 13 residues.

The chain employs TRBV29-1 and TRBJ2-2; possible D gene TRBD2, 5 bases. The receptor's source is a female donor with Graves disease. The specimen comprised peripheral blood mononuclear cells (PBMCs), sampled when the disease was refractory, from a patient treated with antithyroid drugs. CDR3 nucleotides: TGCAGCGTACAGAGGGAAAACACCGGGGAGCTGTTTTTT. Encoded protein: CSVQRENTGELFF.